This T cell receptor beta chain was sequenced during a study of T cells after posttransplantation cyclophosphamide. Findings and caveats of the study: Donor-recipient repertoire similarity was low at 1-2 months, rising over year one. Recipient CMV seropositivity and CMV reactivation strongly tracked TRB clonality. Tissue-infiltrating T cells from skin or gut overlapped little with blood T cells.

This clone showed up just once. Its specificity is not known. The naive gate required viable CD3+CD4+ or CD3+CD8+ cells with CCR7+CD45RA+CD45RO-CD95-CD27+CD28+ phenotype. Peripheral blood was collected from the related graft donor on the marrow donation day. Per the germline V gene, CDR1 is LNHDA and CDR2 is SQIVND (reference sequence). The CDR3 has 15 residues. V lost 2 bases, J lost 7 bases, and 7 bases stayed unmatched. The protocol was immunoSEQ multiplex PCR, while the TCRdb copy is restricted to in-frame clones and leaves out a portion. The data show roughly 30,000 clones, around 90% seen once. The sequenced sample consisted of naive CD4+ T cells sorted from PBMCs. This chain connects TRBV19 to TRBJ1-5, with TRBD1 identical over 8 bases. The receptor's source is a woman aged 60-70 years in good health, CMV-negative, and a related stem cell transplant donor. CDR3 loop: CASSIRTGLTQPQHF. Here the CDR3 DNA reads TGTGCCAGTAGTATACGGACAGGGTTGACACAGCCCCAGCATTTT.